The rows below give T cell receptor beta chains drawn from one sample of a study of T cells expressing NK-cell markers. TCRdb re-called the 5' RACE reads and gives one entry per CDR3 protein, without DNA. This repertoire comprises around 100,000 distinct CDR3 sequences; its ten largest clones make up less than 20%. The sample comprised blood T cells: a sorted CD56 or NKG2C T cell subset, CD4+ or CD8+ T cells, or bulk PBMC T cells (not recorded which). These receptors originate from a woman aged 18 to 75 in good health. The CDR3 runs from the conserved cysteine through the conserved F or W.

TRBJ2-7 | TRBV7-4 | CASSLEDHLPYEQYF
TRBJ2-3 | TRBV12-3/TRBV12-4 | CASSLWGDTQYF
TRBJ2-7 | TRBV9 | CASSVDSAVTYEQYF
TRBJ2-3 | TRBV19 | CASNRGGTDTQYF
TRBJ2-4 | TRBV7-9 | CASSLYRGGGDIQYF
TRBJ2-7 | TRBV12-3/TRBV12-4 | CASWGGGEQYF
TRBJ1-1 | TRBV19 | CASRWGQLTEAFF
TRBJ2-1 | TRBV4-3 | CASSQDAGGPSEQFF
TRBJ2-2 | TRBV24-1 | CATISPNTGELFF
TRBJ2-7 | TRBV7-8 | CASSLVGRAYEQYF
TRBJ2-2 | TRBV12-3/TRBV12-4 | CASSAGLYTGELFF
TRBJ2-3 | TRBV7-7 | CASSFGRAPTDTQYF
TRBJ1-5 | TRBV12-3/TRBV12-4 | CASSRIMGSQPQHF
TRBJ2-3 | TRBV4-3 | CASSQEIAGGPVSTDTQYF
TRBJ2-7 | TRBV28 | CASRVREGRYEQYF
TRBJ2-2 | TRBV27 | CASGYSTGTGSGTGELFF
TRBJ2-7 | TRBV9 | CASSVIPGDYEQYF
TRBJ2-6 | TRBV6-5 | CASSYSEVWGSGANVLTF
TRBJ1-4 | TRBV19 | CASSPTGSDEKLFF
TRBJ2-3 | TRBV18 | CASSPAGATDTQYF
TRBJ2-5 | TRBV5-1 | CASSSPLSQGETQYF
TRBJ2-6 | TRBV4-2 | CASSQDRASANVLTF
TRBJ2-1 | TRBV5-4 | CASSDGTSGSYNEQFF
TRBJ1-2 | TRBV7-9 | CASSKALTGGRDGYTF
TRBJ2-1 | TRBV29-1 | CSVEGLASSSEQFF
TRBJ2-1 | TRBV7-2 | CASSSPPDRALNNEQFF
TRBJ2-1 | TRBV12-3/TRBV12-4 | CASSSGGEQFF
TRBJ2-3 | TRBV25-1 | CATKRLGQADTQYF
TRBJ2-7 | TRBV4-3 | CASSHGASSYEQYF
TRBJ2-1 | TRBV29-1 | CSVVPPIEQFF
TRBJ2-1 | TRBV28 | CASTLPTLAGARNNYNEQFF
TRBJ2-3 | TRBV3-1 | CASSPDFTDTQYF
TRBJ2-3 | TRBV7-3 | CASSLGSMATDTQYF
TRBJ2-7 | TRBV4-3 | CASSQETEVDYEQYF
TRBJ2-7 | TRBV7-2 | CASTRGVAGTSYEQYF
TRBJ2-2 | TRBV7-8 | CASSWGGGWMAGELFF
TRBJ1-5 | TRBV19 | CASSINWLDQPQHF
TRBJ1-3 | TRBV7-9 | CASSLSSTGNTIYF
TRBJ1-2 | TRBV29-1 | CSVDGGYYGYTF
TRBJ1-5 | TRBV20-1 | CSARDGGQANQPQHF
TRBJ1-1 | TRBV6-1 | CASSHDPGVNTEAFF
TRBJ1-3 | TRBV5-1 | CASSLKESGNTIYF
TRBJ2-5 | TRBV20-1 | CSVPTRGYASVGETQYF
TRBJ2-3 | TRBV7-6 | CASSLVAGALDTQYF
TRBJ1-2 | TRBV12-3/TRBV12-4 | CASSLVTGGAYYGYTF
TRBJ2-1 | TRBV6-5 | CASSLGLAGVGYNEQFF